What follows are 7 T cell receptor beta chains derived from one specimen sequenced in a study of blood T cells in healthy people across ages. A J-beta primer mix and a sample-barcoded 5' primer were used in a second PCR of about 7 to 12 cycles. MiXCR, applied by TCRdb to the 5' RACE reads, yields one record per CDR3 protein. The sample contains approximately 810,000 distinct CDR3 sequences, 29% of which appear only once. Source material: blood. Receptor source: a woman of 80 years or more in good health.

This clonotype was counted many times. The chain's CDR3 is CASSYPPGTSGTYEQYF. For the CDR3, the DNA is TGTGCCAGCAGTTACCCCCCCGGGACTAGCGGGACCTACGAGCAGTACTTC. The rearrangement uses TRBV6-2 or TRBV6-3 and TRBJ2-7; TRBD2 aligns across 13 bases. CDR1 is MNHEY, CDR2 SVGEGT, per germline. The CDR3 covers 17 residues. The V segment lost 2 bases and the J segment 2 bases; nucleotides outside the gene matches: 6.

In this sample, this clonotype turned up a few times. The chain has TRBV6-5 and TRBJ1-4; D is undetermined. Germline V CDR1 and CDR2: MNHEY, SVGAGI. V lost 7 bases and J 8 bases, leaving 17 bases between the germline ends. The CDR3 has 14 residues. DNA for the CDR3: TGTGCCAGCACCGACGACGTGGGAGGGGAAAAACTGTTTTTT. Protein product: CASTDDVGGEKLFF.

This clonotype has a count of ten or more. The V call is TRBV6-5, the J call TRBJ1-2; weak D call: TRBD1 (5 bases). Germline V gene data show CDR1 as MNHEY and CDR2 as SVGAGI. This CDR3 contains 16 residues. V was clipped by 0 bases and J by 5 bases, with 16 bases between them. Here the CDR3 reads CASSYSGTVLGYGYTF. The CDR3, as DNA: TGTGCCAGCAGTTACTCCGGGACGGTGTTAGGGTATGGCTACACCTTC.

This clonotype was picked up many times. The chain joins TRBV7-9 to TRBJ2-1; the D gene is possibly TRBD1 (5 bases). Between the trimmed V and J ends, which lost 3 bases and 6 bases, there was a span of 12 bases. This CDR3 contains 14 residues. The germline V gene encodes CDR1 SEHNR and CDR2 FQNEAQ (reference sequence). CDR3 DNA: TGTGCCAGCAGCTTCCAGGGATCGCCCAATGAGCAGTTCTTC. Translation: CASSFQGSPNEQFF.

This clonotype was seen repeatedly, ten times or more. V and J are TRBV29-1 and TRBJ1-5; tentatively, D is TRBD1 (5 bases). Trimming shortened V by 4 bases and J by 0 bases, and 13 bases separated the two germline ends. CDR1 SQVTM and CDR2 ANQGSEA come from the germline V gene. The CDR3 runs to 15 residues. CDR3 nucleotides: TGCAGCGTTGGGGGAGCTCAGGGTAGCAATCAGCCCCAGCATTTT. The encoded protein is CSVGGAQGSNQPQHF.

This clonotype turned up a few times. The CDR3 bases are TGTGCCTGGAGTGCGATGAGCTCCTACAATGAGCAGTTCTTC. Protein sequence: CAWSAMSSYNEQFF. This chain uses TRBV30 with TRBJ2-1; D ambiguous. The V end was cut by 1 base, the J end by 0 bases, with 7 bases between. The CDR3 spans 14 residues. The germline V gene has CDR1 GTSNPN and CDR2 SVGIG (reference sequence).

V and J are TRBV18 and TRBJ2-1; D possibly corresponds to TRBD1 (6 bases). There are 15 residues in the CDR3. From germline, CDR1 is KGHSH and CDR2 LQKENI. Trimming took off 3 bases at V and 8 bases at J, with 17 bases between the two ends. This CDR3 reads CASSPQTRAGDEQFF. CDR3 coding DNA: TGTGCCAGCTCACCTCAAACCAGGGCAGGGGATGAGCAGTTCTTC. Full variable domain (rest looked up from reference TRBV18 and TRBJ2-1): NAGVMQNPRHLVRRRGQEARLRCSPMKGHSHVYWYRQLPEEGLKFMVYLQKENIIDESGMPKERFSAEFPKEGPSILRIQQVVRGDSAAYFCASSPQTRAGDEQFFGPGTRLTVL.